A single sample is the source of the 26 T cell receptor beta chains below, sequenced in a study of beta chain features in type 1 diabetes. Their antigens remain unidentified. The sequenced template was cDNA made from the entire isolated RNA. The table came from immunoSEQ multiplex PCR; TCRdb's copy has only in-frame clones and leaves some out. The table includes hundreds of thousands of clones, about an eighth detected once. Study results and limitations: There was a moderate but significant shortening of TCRB CDR3s in all four CD4+ subsets of Type 1 diabetes patients.

Sequenced material: naive CD4+ T cells from blood. The receptor set was obtained from a man younger than 35 with type 1 diabetes.

The V and J genes are TRBV7-9 and TRBJ1-3; unclear D gene. Trimming left V 6 bases short and J 0 bases short, with 9 bases between. The CDR3 loop spans 14 amino acids. Germline CDR1 SEHNR, CDR2 FQNEAQ (reference sequence). The CDR3 nucleotides read TGTGCCAGCAGACGAGGAAGCTCTGGAAACACCATATATTTT. It translates to CASRRGSSGNTIYF. Filled out from reference TRBV7-9 and TRBJ1-3, the complete variable domain reads DTGVSQNPRHKITKRGQNVTFRCDPISEHNRLYWYRQTLGQGPEFLTYFQNEAQLEKSRLLSDRFSAERPKGSFSTLEIQRTEQGDSAMYLCASRRGSSGNTIYFGEGSWLTVV.

There are a few counts of this clone. The V call is TRBV30, the J call TRBJ2-2; D might be TRBD1 (5 bases). Trimming stripped 4 bases from V and 4 bases from J, with 10 bases between. This CDR3 region has 13 residues. Germline V gene lookup returns CDR1 GTSNPN and CDR2 SVGIG (reference sequence). CDR3 sequence reads: CAWNRQTTGELFF. CDR3 nucleotides: TGTGCCTGGAACCGACAGACCACCGGGGAGCTGTTTTTT.

J is TRBJ1-2 and V is TRBV6-5, with 9 bases identical to TRBD1. The CDR3 loop spans 14 amino acids. Per the germline V gene, CDR1 is MNHEY and CDR2 is SVGAGI. Trimming cost V 7 bases and J 7 bases; bases outside gene matches: 10. The CDR3 here is CASNRDRATGGYTF. CDR3 coding DNA: TGTGCCAGCAACCGGGACAGGGCCACGGGTGGCTACACCTTC.

This clone appeared once. V gene TRBV25-1 combines with J gene TRBJ1-3; 7 bases align to TRBD1. Per germline, CDR1 MGHDK and CDR2 SYGVNS. This CDR3 spans 15 amino acids. V gave up 3 bases and J gave up 6 bases; unmatched junction bases: 8. The CDR3 region is CASSDQTGPINTIYF. CDR3 DNA: TGTGCCAGCAGTGACCAGACAGGGCCTATAAACACCATATATTTT.

This clone turned up a few times. V gene TRBV4-1 combines with J gene TRBJ2-5, with TRBD1 matching 7 bases. Unmatched junction bases numbered 6, after V lost 1 base and J lost 1 base. The CDR3 consists of 16 residues. Germline values: CDR1 MGHRA, CDR2 YSYEKL. The CDR3 loop is CASSQGSGTVQETQYF. The DNA for the CDR3 is TGCGCCAGCAGCCAAGGCTCCGGGACAGTCCAAGAGACCCAGTACTTC.

A few counts support this clone. The chain is built from TRBV7-2 and TRBJ1-5; no firm D call. Germline values: CDR1 SGHTA, CDR2 FQGNSA. Trimming took off 3 bases at V and 4 bases at J, with 10 bases between the two ends. The CDR3 runs to 14 residues. CDR3 residues: CASSFLAMNQPQHF. DNA of the CDR3: TGTGCCAGCAGCTTCCTGGCGATGAATCAGCCCCAGCATTTT. Complete variable domain (other parts from reference TRBV7-2 and TRBJ1-5): GAGVSQSPSNKVTEKGKDVELRCDPISGHTALYWYRQSLGQGLEFLIYFQGNSAPDKSGLPSDRFSAERTGGSVSTLTIQRTQQEDSAVYLCASSFLAMNQPQHFGDGTRLSIL.

This clone was picked up a small number of times. This chain links TRBV7-9 with TRBJ2-5, with TRBD2 as a possible D gene (6 bases). V lost 5 bases, J lost 3 bases, and 10 bases lay in between. The CDR3 totals 13 residues. Germline V gene sequence: CDR1 SEHNR, CDR2 FQNEAQ (reference sequence). CDR3 DNA sequence: TGTGCCAGCAGCCCGGCGGGGAAAGAGACCCAGTACTTC. As protein: CASSPAGKETQYF.

This clone occurred a few times. The V gene is TRBV11-3, the J gene TRBJ2-7; perhaps TRBD2 as D (6 bases). CDR1 and CDR2 (germline): SGHNT, YENEEA. The CDR3 length is 15 residues. V was clipped by 5 bases and J by 2 bases, with 16 bases between them. CDR3 in amino acids: CASSPGGPTTYEQYF. In DNA, the CDR3 is TGTGCCAGCAGCCCCGGGGGTCCTACTACCTACGAGCAGTACTTC. The full variable domain, its missing parts supplied by reference TRBV11-3 and TRBJ2-7, is EAGVVQSPRYKIIEKKQPVAFWCNPISGHNTLYWYLQNLGQGPELLIRYENEEAVDDSQLPKDRFSAERLKGVDSTLKIQPAELGDSAVYLCASSPGGPTTYEQYFGPGTRLTVT.

The chain employs TRBV30 and TRBJ2-5; no definite D call. Germline CDR1 is GTSNPN and CDR2 is SVGIG (reference sequence). The CDR3 is 12 residues long. Between the trimmed V and J ends, which lost 2 bases and 4 bases, there was a span of 8 bases. CDR3 sequence (DNA): TGTGCCTGGAGTAGGAGTTCAGAGACCCAGTACTTC. Translating it yields CAWSRSSETQYF.

This clone was observed a handful of times. V is TRBV7-9 and J is TRBJ1-2; D uncertain. The CDR3 has 14 amino acids. Germline-derived CDR1 and CDR2 are SEHNR and FQNEAQ (reference sequence). Trimming took off 1 base at V and 2 bases at J, with 8 bases between the two ends. The CDR3 DNA reads as TGTGCCAGCAGCTTAGGTCCACAGAACTATGGCTACACCTTC. Amino acid sequence: CASSLGPQNYGYTF. Looking up the rest from reference TRBV7-9 and TRBJ1-2 gives the full variable domain: DTGVSQNPRHKITKRGQNVTFRCDPISEHNRLYWYRQTLGQGPEFLTYFQNEAQLEKSRLLSDRFSAERPKGSFSTLEIQRTEQGDSAMYLCASSLGPQNYGYTFGSGTRLTVV.

The chain has TRBV30 and TRBJ1-5; D remains unclear. V dropped 2 bases and J dropped 6 bases, with 11 bases sitting between them. Germline values: CDR1 GTSNPN, CDR2 SVGIG (reference sequence). This CDR3 contains 13 residues. The CDR3 nucleotides are TGTGCCTGGAGTATAGGGTTGGGTCAGCCCCAGCATTTT. Translated, it gives CAWSIGLGQPQHF.

This clone was observed a few times. The chain links TRBV18 to TRBJ1-2; 9 positions agree with TRBD1. V lost 4 bases to trimming and J lost 4 bases; unmatched junction nucleotides: 13. Germline values: CDR1 KGHSH, CDR2 LQKENI. The CDR3 contains 17 residues. The CDR3 sequence: CASSHSRDRERSYGYTF. In DNA form, the CDR3 reads TGTGCCAGCTCACACTCCCGGGACAGGGAACGGAGCTATGGCTACACCTTC.

As regards this clone: This sample includes further DNA sequences coding for the same CDR3. V and J are TRBV30 and TRBJ1-5; D gene uncertain. From germline, CDR1 is GTSNPN and CDR2 SVGIG (reference sequence). V lost 0 bases to trimming and J lost 4 bases, with 10 bases between them. This CDR3 spans 14 amino acids. The CDR3: CAWSVLGLNQPQHF. The DNA for the CDR3 is TGTGCCTGGAGTGTATTGGGGTTAAATCAGCCCCAGCATTTT.

This clone has only a few counts. The chain combines TRBV30 with TRBJ2-3; D not resolved. The CDR3 runs to 12 residues. V was cut by 2 bases and J by 2 bases, with 5 bases left in between. Germline CDR1 reads GTSNPN; CDR2 reads SVGIG (reference sequence). For the CDR3, the DNA is TGTGCCTGGAGTCAGACCACAGATACGCAGTATTTT. Encoded protein: CAWSQTTDTQYF.

This clone was picked up a small number of times. V is TRBV10-3 and J is TRBJ2-5; D may be TRBD2 (7 bases). CDR3 length: 14 amino acids. Per germline, CDR1 ENHRY and CDR2 SYGVKD. Trimming took 2 bases from V and 5 from J, leaving 12 bases between them. In DNA, the CDR3 is TGTGCCATCAGTGAGCTCGGGGGGCAGGAGACCCAGTACTTC. Translation gives CAISELGGQETQYF.

The sample holds a few counts of this clone. V is TRBV30 and J is TRBJ2-2; 9 bases match TRBD2. The CDR3 is 16 amino acids. Germline V CDR1 and CDR2: GTSNPN, SVGIG (reference sequence). After removal of 4 bases from V and 5 bases from J, the junction contained 11 bases not matched to a gene. Here the CDR3 reads CAWNRVAGEDTGELFF. The CDR3 DNA follows: TGTGCCTGGAATAGGGTAGCGGGGGAGGATACCGGGGAGCTGTTTTTT.

The table lists this clone with a few counts. J is TRBJ2-3 and V is TRBV6-5; the D gene is possibly TRBD2 (5 bases). Germline V gene lookup returns CDR1 MNHEY and CDR2 SVGAGI. Trimming took off 6 bases at V and 4 bases at J, with 14 bases between the two ends. The CDR3 is 14 residues long. The CDR3, as DNA: TGTGCCAGCAGGAATAGGGCCGGGGCAGATACGCAGTATTTT. Translating it yields CASRNRAGADTQYF.

V and J are TRBV4-1 and TRBJ2-1; 9 positions match TRBD2. The CDR3 spans 19 residues. Germline V CDR1 and CDR2: MGHRA, YSYEKL. V dropped 1 base and J dropped 2; count of bases not matched to a gene: 12. This CDR3 reads CASSQAAGGGARTYNEQFF. The CDR3 bases are TGCGCCAGCAGCCAAGCCGCCGGCGGGGGGGCCCGAACCTACAATGAGCAGTTCTTC.

The chain recombines TRBV5-4 with TRBJ1-6, with a tentative D call TRBD1 (5 bases). CDR3 length: 17 residues. Trimming removed 0 bases at V and 7 bases at J, with 17 bases between. Germline CDR1 SGHNT, CDR2 YYREEE (reference sequence). The DNA of the CDR3 is TGTGCCAGCAGCTTGGGACTTAGGGGTGCGGGCAATTCACCCCTCCACTTT. This sequence encodes CASSLGLRGAGNSPLHF.

The chain links TRBV2 to TRBJ1-4; D remains ambiguous. Germline V gene data show CDR1 as SNHLY and CDR2 as FYNNEI. Trimming removed 5 bases at V and 11 bases at J, with 15 bases between. The CDR3 spans 13 residues. CDR3 sequence reads: CASSPGPPGKLFF. The CDR3 DNA is TGTGCCAGCAGTCCAGGCCCCCCGGGGAAACTGTTTTTT.

This clone turned up a few times. The V call is TRBV19, the J call TRBJ2-7; D uncertain. Trimming left V 7 bases short and J 6 bases short, with 4 bases between. CDR1 is LNHDA and CDR2 is SQIVND in the germline V gene (reference sequence). This CDR3 comprises 9 residues. The CDR3 is CASKTEQYF. CDR3 sequence (DNA): TGTGCCAGTAAAACCGAGCAGTACTTC. Looking up the rest from reference TRBV19 and TRBJ2-7 gives the full variable domain: DGGITQSPKYLFRKEGQNVTLSCEQNLNHDAMYWYRQDPGQGLRLIYYSQIVNDFQKGDIAEGYSVSREKKESFPLTVTSAQKNPTAFYLCASKTEQYFGPGTRLTVT.

A few counts support this clone. CDR3 nucleotide sequence: TGTGCCAGCAGCGTAGGGGACAGGGGGAGCTCCTACAATGAGCAGTTCTTC. This gives the protein CASSVGDRGSSYNEQFF. The rearrangement uses TRBV9 and TRBJ2-1, with TRBD1 matching 11 bases. The V gene's germline CDR1 is SGDLS and CDR2 YYNGEE. CDR3 length: 17 residues. V trimming: 0 bases; J trimming: 0 bases; junction bases outside the gene matches: 2.

This clone was detected a few times. The V gene is TRBV30, the J gene TRBJ1-1, with 9 bases that match TRBD1. With 0 bases clipped from V and 5 bases from J, the junction kept 22 bases outside the gene matches. Germline CDR1 reads GTSNPN; CDR2 reads SVGIG (reference sequence). CDR3 length: 20 amino acids. This chain's CDR3 is CAWSVNFGGQGVGGFTEAFF. Written as DNA, the CDR3 is TGTGCCTGGAGTGTAAATTTCGGGGGACAGGGAGTTGGAGGATTTACTGAAGCTTTCTTT.

This clone was seen a few times. This chain joins TRBV5-1 and TRBJ1-1; D gene uncertain. The length of the CDR3 is 14 residues. Germline values: CDR1 SGHRS, CDR2 YFSETQ. Between the trimmed V and J ends, which lost 2 bases and 0 bases, there was a span of 8 bases. DNA for the CDR3: TGCGCCAGCAGCTTTTCGGAAATGAACACTGAAGCTTTCTTT. Protein product: CASSFSEMNTEAFF.

This sequence joins TRBV28 and TRBJ2-2, with D possibly matching TRBD2 (5 bases). The V gene lost 7 bases and the J gene lost 2 bases, with 11 bases spanning the gap. The CDR3 sequence is 14 residues long. Germline CDR1 MDHEN, CDR2 SYDVKM. CDR3 protein: CASNSDSNTGELFF. The CDR3 nucleotides read TGTGCCAGCAATAGCGACTCTAACACCGGGGAGCTGTTTTTT.

This clone was detected a few times. The chain uses TRBV5-4 and TRBJ1-5, with D hard to call. CDR1 is SGHNT, CDR2 YYREEE, per germline (reference sequence). This CDR3 region has 13 residues. Trimming shortened V by 2 bases and J by 9 bases, and 12 bases separated the two germline ends. The chain's CDR3 is CASSFDNSGPQHF. Written as DNA, the CDR3 is TGTGCCAGCAGCTTCGACAACTCCGGGCCCCAGCATTTT.